This entry describes one TCR beta chain. As yet, its antigen is unknown. Its ends do not fully match the called genes, so a read error is possible. This sample is drawn from a study of identical twins. Study results and limitations: Part of the zero-insertion signal could reflect confounding by invariant MAIT and iNKT cells.

Template switching, a step in the protocol, added a universal primer site, and cDNA carried unique molecular identifiers. TCRdb reprocessed the 5' RACE reads via MiXCR and lists one record per CDR3 protein. Among hundreds of thousands of distinct CDR3 sequences listed, 9% to 15% were seen once. These data were likewise used in another study, on yellow fever vaccine responses in identical twins.

What was sequenced was CD8+ T cells sorted from blood. The source of this sequence is a woman between 18 and 29 years old in good health.

The CDR3 sequence is CASSLYRQGNQPQHF. The DNA for the CDR3 is TGTGCCAGCAGCTTATATCGGCAGGGCAATCAGCCCCAGCATTTT. The chain has TRBV27 and TRBJ1-5; D not certain. Per the germline V gene, CDR1 is MNHEY and CDR2 is SMNVEV (reference sequence). The CDR3 consists of 15 residues.